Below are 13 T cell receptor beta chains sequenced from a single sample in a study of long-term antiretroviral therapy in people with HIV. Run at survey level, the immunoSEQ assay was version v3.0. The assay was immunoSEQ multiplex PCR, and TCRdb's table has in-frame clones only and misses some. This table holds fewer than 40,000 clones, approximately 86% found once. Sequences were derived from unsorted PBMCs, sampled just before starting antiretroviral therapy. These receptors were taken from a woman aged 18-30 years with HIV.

CDR3 region: CASTREGQGANYEQYF. The CDR3 nucleotides are TGCGCCAGCACCCGGGAGGGGCAGGGGGCTAACTACGAGCAGTACTTC. The chain carries TRBV5-1 and TRBJ2-7, with D perhaps being TRBD1 or TRBD2 (8 bases each). Trimming shortened V by 6 bases and J by 3 bases, and 22 bases separated the two germline ends. CDR1 and CDR2 (germline): SGHRS, YFSETQ. The CDR3 has 16 residues.

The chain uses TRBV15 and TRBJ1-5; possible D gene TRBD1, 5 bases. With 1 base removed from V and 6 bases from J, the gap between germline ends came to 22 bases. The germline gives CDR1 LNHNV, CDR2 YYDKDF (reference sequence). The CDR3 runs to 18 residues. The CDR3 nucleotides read TGTGCCACCAGCAGAGCCCGGGGGGGGAGGGAATGGACTCAGCCCCAGCATTTT. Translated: CATSRARGGREWTQPQHF.

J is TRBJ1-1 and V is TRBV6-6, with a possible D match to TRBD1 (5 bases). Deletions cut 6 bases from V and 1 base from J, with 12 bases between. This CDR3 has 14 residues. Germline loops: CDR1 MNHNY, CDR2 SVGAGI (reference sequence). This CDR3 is CASRVGRTNTEAFF. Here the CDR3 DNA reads TGTGCCAGCAGGGTGGGACGGACGAACACTGAAGCTTTCTTT.

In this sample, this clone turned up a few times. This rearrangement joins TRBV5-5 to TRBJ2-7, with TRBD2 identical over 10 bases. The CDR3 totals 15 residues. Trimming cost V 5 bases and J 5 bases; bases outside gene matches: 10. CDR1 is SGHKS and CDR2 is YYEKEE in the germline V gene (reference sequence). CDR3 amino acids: CASSLAGATHHEQYF. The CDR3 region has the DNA TGTGCCAGCAGTCTAGCGGGAGCAACTCACCACGAGCAGTACTTC.

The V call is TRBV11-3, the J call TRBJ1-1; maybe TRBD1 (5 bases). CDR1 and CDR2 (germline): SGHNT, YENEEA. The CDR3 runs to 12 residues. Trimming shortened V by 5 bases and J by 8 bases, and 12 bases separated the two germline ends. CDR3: CASSIKGVEAFF. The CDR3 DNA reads TGTGCCAGCAGCATCAAAGGGGTGGAAGCTTTCTTT.

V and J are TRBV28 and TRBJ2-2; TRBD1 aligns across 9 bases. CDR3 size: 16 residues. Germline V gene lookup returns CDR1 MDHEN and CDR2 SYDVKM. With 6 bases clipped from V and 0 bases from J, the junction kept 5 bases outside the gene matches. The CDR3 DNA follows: TGTGCCAGCAGGCATCGACAGGGGGCGAACACCGGGGAGCTGTTTTTT. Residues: CASRHRQGANTGELFF.

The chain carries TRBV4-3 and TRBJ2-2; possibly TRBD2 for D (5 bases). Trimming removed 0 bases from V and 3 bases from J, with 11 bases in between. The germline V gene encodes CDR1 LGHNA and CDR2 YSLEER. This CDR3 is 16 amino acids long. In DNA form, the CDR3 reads TGCGCCAGCAGCCAAGAAGGTTCTAGCTACACCGGGGAGCTGTTTTTT. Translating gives CASSQEGSSYTGELFF.

The CDR3 region is CATGVQGQFF. The CDR3 DNA is TGTGCCACGGGGGTACAGGGGCAGTTCTTC. The V gene is TRBV7-2, the J gene TRBJ2-1; D may be TRBD1 or TRBD2 (6 bases each). V lost 10 bases to trimming and J lost 12 bases, with 13 bases between them. This CDR3 contains 10 residues. Germline V gene lookup returns CDR1 SGHTA and CDR2 FQGNSA.

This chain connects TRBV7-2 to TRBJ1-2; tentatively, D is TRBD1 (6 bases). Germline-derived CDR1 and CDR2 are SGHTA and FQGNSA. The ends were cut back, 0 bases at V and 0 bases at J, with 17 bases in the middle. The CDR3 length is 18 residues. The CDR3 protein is CASSLAFFGQQANYGYTF. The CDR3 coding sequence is TGTGCCAGCAGCTTAGCATTTTTTGGACAGCAAGCTAACTATGGCTACACCTTC.

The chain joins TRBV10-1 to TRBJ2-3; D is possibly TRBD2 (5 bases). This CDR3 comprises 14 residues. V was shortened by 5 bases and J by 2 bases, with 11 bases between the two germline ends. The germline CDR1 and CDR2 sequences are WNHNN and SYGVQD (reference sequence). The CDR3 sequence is CASSLLAPTDTQYF. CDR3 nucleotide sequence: TGCGCCAGCAGTCTTTTAGCGCCCACAGATACGCAGTATTTT.

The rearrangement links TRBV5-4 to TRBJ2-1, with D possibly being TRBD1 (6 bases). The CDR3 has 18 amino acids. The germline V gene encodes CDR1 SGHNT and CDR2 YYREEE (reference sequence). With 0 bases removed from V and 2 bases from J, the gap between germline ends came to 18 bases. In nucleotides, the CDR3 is TGTGCCAGCAGCTTGGGGCGGGCAGGGGCAAATCCCTACAATGAGCAGTTCTTC. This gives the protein CASSLGRAGANPYNEQFF. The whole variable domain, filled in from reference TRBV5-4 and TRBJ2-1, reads ETGVTQSPTHLIKTRGQQVTLRCSSQSGHNTVSWYQQALGQGPQFIFQYYREEENGRGNFPPRFSGLQFPNYSSELNVNALELDDSALYLCASSLGRAGANPYNEQFFGPGTRLTVL.

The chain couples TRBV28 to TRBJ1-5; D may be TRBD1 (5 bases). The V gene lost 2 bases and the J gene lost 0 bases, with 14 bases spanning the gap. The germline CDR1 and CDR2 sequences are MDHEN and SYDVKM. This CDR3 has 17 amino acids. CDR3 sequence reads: CASSLQWGAFSNQPQHF. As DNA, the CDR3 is TGTGCCAGCAGTTTACAGTGGGGCGCGTTTAGCAATCAGCCCCAGCATTTT.

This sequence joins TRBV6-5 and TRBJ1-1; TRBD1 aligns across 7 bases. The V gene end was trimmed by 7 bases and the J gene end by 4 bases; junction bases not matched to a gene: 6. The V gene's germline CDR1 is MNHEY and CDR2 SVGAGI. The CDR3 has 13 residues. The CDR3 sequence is CASTRQGFTEAFF. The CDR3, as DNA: TGTGCCAGCACTCGACAGGGTTTCACTGAAGCTTTCTTT.